This record looks at one T cell receptor beta chain sequence and its context. The table lists this clonotype with a few counts. It lacks a known antigen. No base quality values were provided; no much bigger clone lies one nucleotide off. The library was obtained by 5' RACE. Sequencer: Illumina HiSeq 2000. A universal primer binding site was introduced by template switching, and a unique molecular identifier was present in the final cDNA, enabling accurate counting of TCR cDNA molecules. First-strand cDNA for TCR alpha and beta chains was synthesized from specific primers in the conserved constant-segment region. To control for contamination, every cDNA library carried two barcodes: a SMART-Mk sample barcode plus Illumina barcodes. TruSeq adapter sequences along with Illumina sample barcodes were introduced in two successive PCR steps. Sequencing of the TCR alpha and beta cDNA libraries was done on the Illumina HiSeq platform using custom primers. The source study handled its data this way. Raw reads were processed with MiGEC to extract unique molecular identifiers, and MiXCR was used to determine CDR3 positions. Recombination models were inferred per individual with the repgenHMM and IGoR tools using an EM algorithm. Shared clonotype analysis was performed with the tcR package in R, normalizing sharing by the product of cloneset sizes. To study raw recombination without the effects of thymic and clonal selection, out-of-frame nonproductive sequences were analyzed. TCRdb reprocessed the public reads (quality trimming at Q25 with fastp, clone calling with MiXCR) and kept in-frame beta chains. When rows share a CDR3 protein, they turn into one entry using the most common DNA and genes. Clone size and V and J calls follow TCRdb, not the original study. This sample gives 310,000 or so distinct CDR3 sequences in total; approximately 8% of them show up just once. The biggest ten clones account for approximately 2.1% of the sample.

Every donor in the study was a healthy Caucasian. The twin cohort comprised three pairs of female monozygotic twins, all aged roughly 18 to 30 years. Miltenyi CD45RO+ enrichment and human naive T-cell isolation kits were used to isolate memory (CD45RO+) and naive T cells from PBMC. The data stem from a study of identical twins (dated by TCRdb to 2016 to 2017). Turning to the overall study: To test whether fetal clonotypes persist, this study deep-sequenced TCR alpha and beta repertoires from monozygotic twins, from unrelated adults of various ages, and from cord blood. To rule out contamination, the twin experiments were replicated at different times with different library preparation protocols.

V is reduced by 8 bases and J by 6 bases, leaving a spacing of 16 bases between them. The CDR3 contains 13 residues, cysteine and phenylalanine counted. The only DNA kept is the CDR3, 39 bases in frame from the first base. Per the germline V gene, SGHTA is the CDR1 and FQGNSA is the CDR2. What the authors observed across the whole study: The excess sharing between twins in beta out-of-frame sequences was weaker because fewer shared sequences reduced the signal-to-noise ratio. Compared with coincidental sharing between unrelated individuals, out-of-frame TCR alpha sequences shared between twins had an excess of sequences with low generation probability. Out-of-frame TCR alpha sharing in monozygotic twins was systematically underestimated by recombination models, whereas sharing between unrelated individuals was in agreement with the recombination models. Abundant cord blood beta clonotypes had fewer insertions, young adult naive repertoires showed a similar but weaker trend, and memory repertoires showed no such trend. Zero-insertion analyses could be partly confounded by invariant T cells such as MAIT and iNKT, though diverse VJ usage argued against such confounding for most clonotypes. Because the same donors could not be followed over many years, the conclusions relied on cross-sectional statistical analysis.

These data are also associated with another study on yellow fever vaccine responses in identical twins. The second publication reports: According to the authors, the vaccine-induced T cell response in identical twins seemed to be partly convergent and partly specific to each individual. The study precisely tracked vaccine-responding T cell clones in identical twins.

The sequence came from a young woman in good health. Material for sequencing was memory (CD45RO+) T cells sorted from blood. What the cell subset or site label conveys for this sample: CD45RO+ enriched T cells. Here the chain combines TRBV7-2 and TRBJ1-2; a confident D gene designation cannot be given. The CDR3 amino acid sequence is: CASSREGIHGYTF. Read as DNA, the sequence is TGTGCCAGCTCTCGTGAGGGAATTCATGGCTACACCTTC.